The TCR beta chain described here comes from a study of OX40 agonist ivuxolimab in advanced cancers. The study, taken as a whole, reports: Normalized expansion of T-cell clones was also low for some nonresponders.

Here immunoSEQ multiplex PCR was the method, and the copy in TCRdb shows in-frame clones only, minus some. Of 55,000 to 85,000 clones in the sample, 75% to 90% were seen once. On this clone itself: Its target is not known.

Per the germline V gene, CDR1 is SGHRS and CDR2 is YFSETQ. This CDR3 region has 12 residues. Trimming cost V 3 bases and J 2 bases, with 5 bases left between them. V is TRBV5-1 and J is TRBJ2-5; D remains unclear. This receptor was obtained from an adult with an advanced solid tumor such as melanoma, head and neck, liver or kidney cancer. The sequencing used CD4+ or CD8+ T cells sorted from blood, collected in a trial of the OX40 agonist ivuxolimab. CDR3 nucleotide sequence: TGCGCCAGCAGCTACCGACAAGAGACCCAGTACTTC. The encoded protein is CASSYRQETQYF.